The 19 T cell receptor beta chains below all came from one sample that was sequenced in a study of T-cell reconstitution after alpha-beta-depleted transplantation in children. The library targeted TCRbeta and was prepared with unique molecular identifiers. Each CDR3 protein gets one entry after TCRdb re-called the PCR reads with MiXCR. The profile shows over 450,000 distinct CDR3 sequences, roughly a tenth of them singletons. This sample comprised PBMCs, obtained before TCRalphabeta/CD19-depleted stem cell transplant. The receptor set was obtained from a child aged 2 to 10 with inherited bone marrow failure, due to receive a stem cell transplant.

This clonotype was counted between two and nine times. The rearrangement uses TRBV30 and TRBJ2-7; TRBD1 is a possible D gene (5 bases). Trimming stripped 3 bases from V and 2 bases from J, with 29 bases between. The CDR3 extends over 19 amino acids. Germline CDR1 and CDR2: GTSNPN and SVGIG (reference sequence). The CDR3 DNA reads TGTGCCTGGAGCACTCCCTACAAAGTGAAGGGGCCTTGGACCTACGAGCAGTACTTC. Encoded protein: CAWSTPYKVKGPWTYEQYF. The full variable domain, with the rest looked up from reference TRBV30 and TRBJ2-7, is SQTIHQWPATLVQPVGSPLSLECTVEGTSNPNLYWYRQAAGRGLQLLFYSVGIGQISSEVPQNLSASRPQDRQFILSSKKLLLSDSGFYLCAWSTPYKVKGPWTYEQYFGPGTRLTVT.

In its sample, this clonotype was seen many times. The DNA of the CDR3 is TGTGCCAGCTCACCCCCGAGCAATCAGCCCCAGCATTTT. Translated, it gives CASSPPSNQPQHF. V gene TRBV18 combines with J gene TRBJ1-5, with unresolved D. There are 13 residues in the CDR3. Trimming removed 3 bases from V and 1 base from J, with 4 bases in between. The V gene's germline CDR1 is KGHSH and CDR2 LQKENI. Full variable domain (missing parts from reference TRBV18 and TRBJ1-5): NAGVMQNPRHLVRRRGQEARLRCSPMKGHSHVYWYRQLPEEGLKFMVYLQKENIIDESGMPKERFSAEFPKEGPSILRIQQVVRGDSAAYFCASSPPSNQPQHFGDGTRLSIL.

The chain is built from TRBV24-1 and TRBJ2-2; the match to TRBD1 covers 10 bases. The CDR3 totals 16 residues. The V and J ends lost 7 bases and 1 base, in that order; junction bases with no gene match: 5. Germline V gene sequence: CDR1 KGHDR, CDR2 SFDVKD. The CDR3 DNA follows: TGTGCCACCAGCGGACAGGGGGTGATGAACACCGGGGAGCTGTTTTTT. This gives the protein CATSGQGVMNTGELFF.

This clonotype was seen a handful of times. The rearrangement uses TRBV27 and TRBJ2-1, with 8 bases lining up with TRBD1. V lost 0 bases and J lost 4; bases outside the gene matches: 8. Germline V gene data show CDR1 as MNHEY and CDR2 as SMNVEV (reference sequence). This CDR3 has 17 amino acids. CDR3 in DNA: TGTGCCAGCAGTTTATCGACGTTGCAGGGGGCTTACAATGAGCAGTTCTTC. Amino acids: CASSLSTLQGAYNEQFF.

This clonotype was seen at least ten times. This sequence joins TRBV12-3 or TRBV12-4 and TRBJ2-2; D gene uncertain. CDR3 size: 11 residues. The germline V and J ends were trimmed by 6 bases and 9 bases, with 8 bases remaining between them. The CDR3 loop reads CASSHGWELFF. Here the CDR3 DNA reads TGTGCCAGCAGCCACGGCTGGGAGCTGTTTTTT.

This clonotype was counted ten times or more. The CDR3 here is CASRPTSGAFETQYF. The CDR3 nucleotides read TGCGCCAGCAGACCCACTAGCGGAGCCTTCGAGACCCAGTACTTC. V and J are TRBV10-2 and TRBJ2-5; 8 bases are a match to TRBD2. The germline CDR1 and CDR2 sequences are WSHSY and SAAADI. With 6 bases clipped from V and 5 bases from J, the junction kept 11 bases outside the gene matches. The CDR3 contains 15 residues.

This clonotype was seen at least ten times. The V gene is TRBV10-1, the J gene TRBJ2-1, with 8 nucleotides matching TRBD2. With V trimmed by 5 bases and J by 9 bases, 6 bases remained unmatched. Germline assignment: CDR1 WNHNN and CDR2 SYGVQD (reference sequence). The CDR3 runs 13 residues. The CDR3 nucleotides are TGCGCCAGCAGTCAGGGACTAGTGGGTGAGCAGTTCTTC. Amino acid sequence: CASSQGLVGEQFF.

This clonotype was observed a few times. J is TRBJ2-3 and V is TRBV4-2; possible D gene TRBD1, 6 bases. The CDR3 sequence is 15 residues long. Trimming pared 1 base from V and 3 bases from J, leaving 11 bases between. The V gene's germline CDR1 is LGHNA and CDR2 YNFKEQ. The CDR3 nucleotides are TGTGCCAGCAGCCAAGCGGTAGGGACAACAGATACGCAGTATTTT. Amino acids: CASSQAVGTTDTQYF.

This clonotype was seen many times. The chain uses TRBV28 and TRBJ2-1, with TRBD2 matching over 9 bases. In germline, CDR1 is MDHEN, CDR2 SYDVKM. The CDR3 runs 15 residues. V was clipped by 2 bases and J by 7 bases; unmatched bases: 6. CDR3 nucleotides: TGTGCCAGCAGTTTACTGGCTAGCGGGATTAATGAGCAGTTCTTC. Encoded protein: CASSLLASGINEQFF.

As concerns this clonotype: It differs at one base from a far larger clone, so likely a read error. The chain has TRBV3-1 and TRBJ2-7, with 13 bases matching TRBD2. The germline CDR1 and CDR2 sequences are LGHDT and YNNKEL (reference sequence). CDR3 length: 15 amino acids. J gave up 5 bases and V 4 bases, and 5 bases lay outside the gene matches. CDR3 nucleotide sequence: TGTGCCAGCAGCCTAGGACTAGCGGGGGCCGACGAGCAGTACTTC. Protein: CASSLGLAGADEQYF.

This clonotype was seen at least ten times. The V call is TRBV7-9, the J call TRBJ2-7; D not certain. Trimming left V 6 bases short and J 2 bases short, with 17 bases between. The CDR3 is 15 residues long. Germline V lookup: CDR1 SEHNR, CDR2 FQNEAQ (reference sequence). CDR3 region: CASRSIQEHPYEQYF. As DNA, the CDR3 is TGTGCCAGCAGAAGTATTCAGGAACATCCCTACGAGCAGTACTTC.

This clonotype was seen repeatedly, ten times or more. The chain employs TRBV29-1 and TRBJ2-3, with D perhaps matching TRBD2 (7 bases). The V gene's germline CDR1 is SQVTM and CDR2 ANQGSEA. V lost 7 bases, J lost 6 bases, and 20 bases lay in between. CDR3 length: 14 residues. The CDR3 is CSAGGPSRLDTQYF. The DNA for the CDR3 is TGCAGCGCGGGGGGCCCCTCCAGGTTGGATACGCAGTATTTT.

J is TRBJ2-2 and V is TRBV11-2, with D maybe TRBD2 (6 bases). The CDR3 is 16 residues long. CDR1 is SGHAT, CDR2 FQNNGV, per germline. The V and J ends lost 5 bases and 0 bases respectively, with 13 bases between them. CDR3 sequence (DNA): TGTGCCAGCAGCCGGAGGACTACTTCGAACACCGGGGAGCTGTTTTTT. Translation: CASSRRTTSNTGELFF.

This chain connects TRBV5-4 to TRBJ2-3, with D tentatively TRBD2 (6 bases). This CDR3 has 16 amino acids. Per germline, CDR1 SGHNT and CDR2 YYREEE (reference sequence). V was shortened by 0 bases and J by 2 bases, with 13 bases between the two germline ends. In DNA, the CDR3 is TGTGCCAGCAGCTTGGGGAGGGCGGGATACACAGATACGCAGTATTTT. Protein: CASSLGRAGYTDTQYF.

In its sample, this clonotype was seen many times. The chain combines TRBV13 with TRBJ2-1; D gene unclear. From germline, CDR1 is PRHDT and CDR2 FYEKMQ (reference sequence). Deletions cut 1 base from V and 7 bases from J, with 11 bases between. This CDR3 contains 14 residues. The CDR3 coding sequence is TGTGCCAGCAGCTTAGTGGGTAGCCGGAATGAGCAGTTCTTC. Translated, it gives CASSLVGSRNEQFF.

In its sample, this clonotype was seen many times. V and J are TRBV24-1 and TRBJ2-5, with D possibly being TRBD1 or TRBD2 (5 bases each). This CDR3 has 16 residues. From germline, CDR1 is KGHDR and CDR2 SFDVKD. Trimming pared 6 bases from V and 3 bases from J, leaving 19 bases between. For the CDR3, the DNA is TGTGCCACCAGTATGGCTCCGAGGGACGGAGAAGAGACCCAGTACTTC. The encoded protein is CATSMAPRDGEETQYF.

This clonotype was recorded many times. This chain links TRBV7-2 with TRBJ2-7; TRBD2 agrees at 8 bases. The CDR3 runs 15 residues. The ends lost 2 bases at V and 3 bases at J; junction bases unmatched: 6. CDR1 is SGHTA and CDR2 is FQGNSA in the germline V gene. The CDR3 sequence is CASSLNPGTSYEQYF. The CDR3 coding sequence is TGTGCCAGCAGCTTAAACCCCGGGACTAGCTACGAGCAGTACTTC.

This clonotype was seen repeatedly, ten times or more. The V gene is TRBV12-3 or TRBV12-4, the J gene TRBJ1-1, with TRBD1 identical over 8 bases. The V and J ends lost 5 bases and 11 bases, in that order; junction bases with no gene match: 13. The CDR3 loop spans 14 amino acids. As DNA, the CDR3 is TGTGCCAGCAGTCCACGGACAGGGCACCTGTGGGCTTTCTTT. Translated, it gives CASSPRTGHLWAFF.

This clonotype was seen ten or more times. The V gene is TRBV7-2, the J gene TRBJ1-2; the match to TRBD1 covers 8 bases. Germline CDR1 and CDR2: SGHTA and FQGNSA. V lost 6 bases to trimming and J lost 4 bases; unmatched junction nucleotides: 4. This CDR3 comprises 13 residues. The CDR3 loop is CASSIDRGYGYTF. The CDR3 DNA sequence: TGTGCCAGCAGTATAGACAGGGGCTATGGCTACACCTTC. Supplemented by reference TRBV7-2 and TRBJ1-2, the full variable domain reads GAGVSQSPSNKVTEKGKDVELRCDPISGHTALYWYRQSLGQGLEFLIYFQGNSAPDKSGLPSDRFSAERTGGSVSTLTIQRTQQEDSAVYLCASSIDRGYGYTFGSGTRLTVV.